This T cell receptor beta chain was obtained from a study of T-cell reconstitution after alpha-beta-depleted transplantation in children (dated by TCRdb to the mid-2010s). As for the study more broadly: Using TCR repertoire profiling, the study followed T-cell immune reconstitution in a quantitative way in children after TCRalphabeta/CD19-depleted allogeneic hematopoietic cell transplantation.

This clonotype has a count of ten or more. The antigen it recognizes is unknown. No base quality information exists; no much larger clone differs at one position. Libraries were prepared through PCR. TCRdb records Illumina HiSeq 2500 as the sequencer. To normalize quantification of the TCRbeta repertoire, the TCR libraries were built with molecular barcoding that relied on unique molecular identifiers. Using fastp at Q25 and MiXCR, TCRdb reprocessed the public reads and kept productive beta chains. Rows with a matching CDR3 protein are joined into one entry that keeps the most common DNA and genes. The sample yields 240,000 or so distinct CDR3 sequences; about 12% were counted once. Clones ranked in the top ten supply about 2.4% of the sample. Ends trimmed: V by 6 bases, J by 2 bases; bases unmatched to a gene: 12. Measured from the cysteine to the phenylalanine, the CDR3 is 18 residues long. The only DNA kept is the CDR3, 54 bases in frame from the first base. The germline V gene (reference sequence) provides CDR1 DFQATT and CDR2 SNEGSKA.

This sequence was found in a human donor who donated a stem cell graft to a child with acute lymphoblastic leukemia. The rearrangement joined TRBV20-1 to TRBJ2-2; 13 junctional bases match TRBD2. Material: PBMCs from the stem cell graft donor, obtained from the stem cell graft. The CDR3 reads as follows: CSAGESTSGRSNTGELFF. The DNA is TGCAGTGCGGGAGAGTCGACTAGCGGGAGGAGTAACACCGGGGAGCTGTTTTTT.